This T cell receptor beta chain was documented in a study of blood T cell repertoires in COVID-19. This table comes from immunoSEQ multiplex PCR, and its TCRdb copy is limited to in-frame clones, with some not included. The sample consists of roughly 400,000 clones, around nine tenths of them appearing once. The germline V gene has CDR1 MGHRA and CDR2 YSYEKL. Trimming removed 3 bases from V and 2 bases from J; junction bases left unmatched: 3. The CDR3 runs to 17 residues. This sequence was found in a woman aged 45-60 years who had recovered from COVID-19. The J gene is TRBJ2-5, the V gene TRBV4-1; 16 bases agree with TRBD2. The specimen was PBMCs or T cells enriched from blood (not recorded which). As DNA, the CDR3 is TGCGCCAGCAGCCAGGGGACTAGCGGGGGGGAACAAGAGACCCAGTACTTC. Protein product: CASSQGTSGGEQETQYF.